This paragraph reports one T cell receptor (beta chain). TCRdb called the RACE reads again in MiXCR, with one record for every CDR3 protein. The table lists fewer than 400,000 distinct CDR3 sequences, around 7% of them singletons, with more than 7% in the top ten. The entry originates in a study of human T cells and chemical hapten exposure. The sample's time point: patch test 1, 2 weeks after DPC sensitization. The treatment denotes: therapeutic diphenylcyclopropenone sensitization with weekly scalp DPC. This CDR3 has 17 residues. Germline V gives CDR1 LGHNA, CDR2 YSLEER. V shed 4 bases and J 1 base; nucleotides not matched to a gene: 13.

The material was whole blood, obtained in connection with sensitization to the hapten diphenylcyclopropenone (DPC). This sequence originates from a woman younger than 30 with alopecia areata. Some clones in this sample may be carry-over from other donors' samples. The J gene is TRBJ2-7, the V gene TRBV4-3; 7 nucleotides align to TRBD2. CDR3 in amino acids: CASSRTTWRGNSYEQYF. CDR3 DNA: TGCGCCAGCAGCCGCACGACTTGGCGGGGGAATTCCTACGAGCAGTACTTC.